The next 17 T cell receptor beta chains were all read from a single sample in a study of blood T cell repertoires in COVID-19. TCRdb's copy holds only in-frame clones and misses some; the assay was immunoSEQ multiplex PCR. The sample has around 100,000 clones; about 91% are singletons. Sample: peripheral blood. The receptor source for this set is a man between 18 and 29 years old with acute or convalescent COVID-19.

The rearrangement uses TRBV25-1 and TRBJ2-7, with 7 bases aligning to TRBD1. The CDR3 spans 15 residues. Trimming at V came to 5 bases and at J to 2 bases, leaving 9 bases not matched to a gene. The germline V gene has CDR1 MGHDK and CDR2 SYGVNS. This CDR3 is CASSPSNRGTYEQYF. CDR3 nucleotides: TGTGCCAGCAGTCCCAGTAACAGGGGAACCTACGAGCAGTACTTC.

The rearrangement links TRBV4-1 to TRBJ2-1; possibly TRBD1 for D (5 bases). Trimming took off 1 base at V and 7 bases at J, with 20 bases between the two ends. Germline V gene lookup returns CDR1 MGHRA and CDR2 YSYEKL. This CDR3 region has 17 residues. CDR3 in amino acids: CASSQVQGEGNSNEQFF. The CDR3 bases are TGCGCCAGCAGCCAAGTTCAAGGGGAAGGGAATTCGAATGAGCAGTTCTTC.

This clone was detected a few times. This chain connects TRBV19 to TRBJ1-6; 9 nucleotides agree with TRBD1. Germline V gene sequence: CDR1 LNHDA, CDR2 SQIVND (reference sequence). With V trimmed by 6 bases and J by 19 bases, 34 bases remained unmatched. The CDR3 sequence is 20 residues long. The CDR3, as DNA: TGTGCCAGTAGCCGTAGCCGGGACAGGGTGATCCTGGTGGCTGACGGGATGTTACACTTT. It is translated as CASSRSRDRVILVADGMLHF.

The V gene is TRBV5-1, the J gene TRBJ2-3; 10 bases map to TRBD2. The J segment lost 0 bases and the V segment lost 4 bases, leaving 8 bases of the junction unmatched. In germline, CDR1 is SGHRS, CDR2 YFSETQ. The CDR3 spans 17 residues. CDR3 bases: TGCGCCAGCAGCCATGCCGTAGCGGGGGGTAGCACAGATACGCAGTATTTT. As protein: CASSHAVAGGSTDTQYF.

The rearrangement links TRBV5-8 to TRBJ1-6; D might be TRBD1 (5 bases). Between the trimmed V and J ends, which lost 5 bases and 8 bases, there was a span of 11 bases. CDR1 and CDR2 from the germline V gene are SGHTS and YDEGEE. The CDR3 loop spans 13 amino acids. The CDR3 is CASRYPGDSPLHF. CDR3 in DNA: TGTGCCAGCAGATACCCGGGGGATTCACCCCTCCACTTT.

The V and J genes are TRBV14 and TRBJ1-1, with D unresolved. This CDR3 contains 13 residues. Germline assignment: CDR1 SGHDN and CDR2 FVKESK. Trimming shortened V by 2 bases and J by 5 bases, and 9 bases separated the two germline ends. In DNA, the CDR3 is TGTGCCAGCAGCCAATCCCCGGGTACTGAAGCTTTCTTT. It yields the protein CASSQSPGTEAFF.

The J gene is TRBJ1-2, the V gene TRBV11-2; D is unclear. The CDR3 is 17 residues long. Trimming removed 0 bases at V and 1 base at J, with 15 bases between. The germline V gene has CDR1 SGHAT and CDR2 FQNNGV. CDR3 sequence reads: CASSLDHVAALNYGYTF. The CDR3 DNA follows: TGTGCCAGCAGCTTAGATCATGTAGCAGCTCTTAACTATGGCTACACCTTC.

The chain is built from TRBV9 and TRBJ1-6, with D perhaps TRBD1 (5 bases). This CDR3 region has 14 residues. CDR1 is SGDLS, CDR2 YYNGEE, per germline. Trimming pared 2 bases from V and 10 bases from J, leaving 13 bases between. The CDR3 bases are TGTGCCAGCAGCGTCCGGGGGGGAGGGTCACCCCTCCACTTT. It codes for CASSVRGGGSPLHF.

The genes are TRBV18 and TRBJ2-5, with 12 positions matching TRBD2. CDR3 length equals 14 residues. Germline V CDR1 and CDR2: KGHSH, LQKENI. V trimming: 2 bases; J trimming: 5 bases; junction bases outside the gene matches: 0. CDR3 bases: TGTGCCAGCTCACCAGGACTAGCGGGGGAGACCCAGTACTTC. It translates to CASSPGLAGETQYF.

The chain joins TRBV30 to TRBJ2-7, with 7 positions matching TRBD1. Trimming took 6 bases from V and 5 from J; bases not matched to a gene: 7. The CDR3 sequence is 12 residues long. CDR1 is GTSNPN and CDR2 is SVGIG in the germline V gene (reference sequence). CDR3 DNA sequence: TGTGCCTGTCAACCGACAGGGAACGAGCAGTACTTC. It encodes CACQPTGNEQYF.

The CDR3: CASSPPGVRDYGYTF. In DNA form, the CDR3 reads TGTGCCAGCTCACCCCCAGGGGTTCGTGACTATGGCTACACCTTC. This chain links TRBV18 with TRBJ1-2; D is perhaps TRBD1 (6 bases). Germline CDR1 and CDR2: KGHSH and LQKENI. Trimming pared 3 bases from V and 3 bases from J, leaving 14 bases between. CDR3 length: 15 residues.

The chain employs TRBV3-1 (or the pseudogene TRBV3-2) and TRBJ1-3; D is unclear. Deletions cut 3 bases from V and 0 bases from J, with 15 bases between. CDR1 is LGHDT, CDR2 YNNKEL, per germline (reference sequence). The CDR3 is made up of 17 amino acids. This CDR3 is CASSHRVLRSSGNTIYF. DNA for the CDR3: TGTGCCAGCAGCCACCGAGTGCTTAGGAGCTCTGGAAACACCATATATTTT.

The V gene is TRBV5-5, the J gene TRBJ2-1; weak D call: TRBD2 (5 bases). Germline CDR1 is SGHKS and CDR2 is YYEKEE (reference sequence). This CDR3 is 13 amino acids long. V was clipped by 1 base and J by 9 bases, with 11 bases between them. The CDR3 loop reads CASSLTGMSEQFF. Here the CDR3 DNA reads TGTGCCAGCAGCTTGACGGGGATGAGTGAGCAGTTCTTC.

The CDR3 protein is CASIPGQGSYNEQFF. CDR3 DNA sequence: TGCGCCAGCATCCCAGGGCAGGGCTCCTACAATGAGCAGTTCTTC. This chain uses TRBV5-1 with TRBJ2-1; D might be TRBD1 (5 bases). V shed 6 bases and J shed 0 bases, with 13 bases lying between them. The CDR3 consists of 15 residues. The germline gives CDR1 SGHRS, CDR2 YFSETQ.

The V call is TRBV24-1, the J call TRBJ1-5; weak D call: TRBD1 (5 bases). This CDR3 is 14 amino acids long. Trimming shortened V by 6 bases and J by 6 bases, and 14 bases separated the two germline ends. Germline V lookup: CDR1 KGHDR, CDR2 SFDVKD. The CDR3 DNA is TGTGCCACCAGTCCCCCGGGGGTCGGTCAGCCCCAGCATTTT. Translated, it gives CATSPPGVGQPQHF.

The rearrangement joins TRBV20-1 to TRBJ2-1, with 15 bases that match TRBD2. Germline lookup yields CDR1 DFQATT and CDR2 SNEGSKA (reference sequence). V lost 3 bases to trimming and J lost 5 bases; unmatched junction nucleotides: 5. The CDR3 runs 16 residues. The CDR3 here is CSASGLAGGRDNEQFF. The DNA for the CDR3 is TGCAGTGCTAGTGGACTAGCGGGAGGGAGGGACAATGAGCAGTTCTTC.

The V gene is TRBV5-1, the J gene TRBJ1-2; unclear D gene. This CDR3 comprises 13 residues. CDR1 is SGHRS, CDR2 YFSETQ, per germline. V lost 3 bases to trimming and J lost 4 bases, with 10 bases between them. This CDR3 is CASSSGGPYGYTF. Written as DNA, the CDR3 is TGCGCCAGCAGCTCCGGAGGTCCCTATGGCTACACCTTC.